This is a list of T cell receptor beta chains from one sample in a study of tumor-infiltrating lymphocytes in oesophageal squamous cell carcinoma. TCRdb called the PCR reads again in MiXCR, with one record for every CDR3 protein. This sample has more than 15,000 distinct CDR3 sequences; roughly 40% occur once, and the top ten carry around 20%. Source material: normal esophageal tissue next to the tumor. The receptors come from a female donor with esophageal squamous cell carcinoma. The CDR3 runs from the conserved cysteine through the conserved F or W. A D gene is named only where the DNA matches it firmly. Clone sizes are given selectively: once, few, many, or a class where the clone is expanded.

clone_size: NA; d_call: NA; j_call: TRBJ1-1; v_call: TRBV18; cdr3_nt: TGTGCCAGCTCACCCACCGGGTCCCTACTAGGGAACACTGAAGCTTTCTTT; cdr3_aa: CASSPTGSLLGNTEAFF
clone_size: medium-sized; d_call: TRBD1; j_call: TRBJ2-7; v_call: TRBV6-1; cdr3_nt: TGTGCCAGCAGGAGAGGACAGGGAACCTACGAGCAGTACTTC; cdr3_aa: CASRRGQGTYEQYF
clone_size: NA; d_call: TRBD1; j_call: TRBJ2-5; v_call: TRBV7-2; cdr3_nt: TGTGCCAGCAGCTTAGCTTTGGGACAGTCGCGAAAAGAGACCCAGTACTTC; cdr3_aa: CASSLALGQSRKETQYF
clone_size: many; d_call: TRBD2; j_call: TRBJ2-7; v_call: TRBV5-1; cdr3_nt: TGCGCCAGCAGCTTGTCTGGTAGCGGGGGCCCCTACGAGCAGTACTTC; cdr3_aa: CASSLSGSGGPYEQYF
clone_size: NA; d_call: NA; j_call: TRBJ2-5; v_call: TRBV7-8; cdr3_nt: TGTGCCAGCAGCCGCTCCAGGGGCAACTTGGGGGAGACCCAGTACTTC; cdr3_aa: CASSRSRGNLGETQYF
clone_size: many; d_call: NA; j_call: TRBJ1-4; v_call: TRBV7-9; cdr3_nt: TGTGCCAGCAGCTTAGGGGAGTTCAATGAAAAACTGTTTTTT; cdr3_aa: CASSLGEFNEKLFF
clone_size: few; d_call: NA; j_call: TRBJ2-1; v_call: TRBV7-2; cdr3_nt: TGTGCCAGCAGCTTAGGGCAGGCCCACAATGAGCAGTTCTTC; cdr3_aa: CASSLGQAHNEQFF
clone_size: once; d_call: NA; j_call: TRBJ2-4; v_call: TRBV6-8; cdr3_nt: TGTGCCAGCAGTTCCCGGGGCTCGGGAGAGCAGTACTTC; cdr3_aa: CASSSRGSGEQYF
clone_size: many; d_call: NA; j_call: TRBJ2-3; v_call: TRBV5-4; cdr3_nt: TGTGCCAGCTATGACCGCGGTCGTCCAGATACGCAGTATTTT; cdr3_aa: CASYDRGRPDTQYF
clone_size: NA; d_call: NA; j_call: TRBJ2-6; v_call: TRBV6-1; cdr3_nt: TGTGCCAGCAGTTGGACTTCGGGGGCCAACGTCCTGACTTTC; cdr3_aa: CASSWTSGANVLTF
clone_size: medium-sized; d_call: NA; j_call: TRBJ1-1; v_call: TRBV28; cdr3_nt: TGTGCCAGCAGTAAGCGATTGAACACTGAAGCTTTCTTT; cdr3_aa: CASSKRLNTEAFF
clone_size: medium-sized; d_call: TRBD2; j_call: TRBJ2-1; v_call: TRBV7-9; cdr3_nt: TGTGCCAGCAGCCCCCGAGGGAGCGGGAACAATGAGCAGTTCTTC; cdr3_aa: CASSPRGSGNNEQFF
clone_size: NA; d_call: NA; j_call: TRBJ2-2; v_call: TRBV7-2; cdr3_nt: TGTGCCAGCAGCTCACAGGTCACCGGGGAGCTGTTTTTT; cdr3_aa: CASSSQVTGELFF
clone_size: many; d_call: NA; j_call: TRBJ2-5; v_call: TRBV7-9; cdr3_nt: TGTGCCAGCAGCCCTTTCAATGAGCAGTACTTC; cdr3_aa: CASSPFNEQYF
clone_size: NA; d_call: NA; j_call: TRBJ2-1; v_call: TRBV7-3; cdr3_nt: TGTGCCAGCAGCTCGGCCCACAGCTCCTACAATGAGCAGTTCTTC; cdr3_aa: CASSSAHSSYNEQFF
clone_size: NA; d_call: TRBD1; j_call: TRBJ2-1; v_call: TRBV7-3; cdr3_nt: TGTGCCAGCAGCCAGGGGCAGGGGGCCTACAATGAGCAGTTCTTC; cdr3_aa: CASSQGQGAYNEQFF
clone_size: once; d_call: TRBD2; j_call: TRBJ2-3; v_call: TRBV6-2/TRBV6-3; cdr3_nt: TGTGCCAGCAGTGAGTCTAGCGGGGGGACAGATACGCAGTATTTT; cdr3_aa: CASSESSGGTDTQYF
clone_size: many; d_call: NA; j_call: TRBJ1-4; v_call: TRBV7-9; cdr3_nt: TGTGCCAGCAGCTTAACTGTTCAGGGCGAAAAACTGTTTTTT; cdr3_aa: CASSLTVQGEKLFF
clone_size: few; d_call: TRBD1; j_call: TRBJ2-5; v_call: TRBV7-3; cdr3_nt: TGTGCCAGCAGCTTGGTGGGACAGGGGAAGGAGACCCAGTACTTC; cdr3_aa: CASSLVGQGKETQYF
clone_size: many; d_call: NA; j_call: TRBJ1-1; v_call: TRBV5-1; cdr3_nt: TGCGCCAGCAGCTTGGCAGGAAAAAGTGAAGCTTTCTTT; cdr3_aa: CASSLAGKSEAFF
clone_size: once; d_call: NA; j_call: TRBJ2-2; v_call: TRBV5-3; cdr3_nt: TGTGCCAGCAGCTTACTGGCTCAATCACCCGGGGAGCTGTTTTTT; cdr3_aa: CASSLLAQSPGELFF
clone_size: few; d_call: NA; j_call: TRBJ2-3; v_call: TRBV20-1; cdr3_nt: TGCAGTGCTGAACCCGCGGCCGAGAGGAGGCAGTATTTT; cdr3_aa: CSAEPAAERRQYF
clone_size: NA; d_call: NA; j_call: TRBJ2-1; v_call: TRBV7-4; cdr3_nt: TGTGCCAGCAGCTTAAAAATCGCGGGATTCACCTACAATGAGCAGTTCTTC; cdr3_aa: CASSLKIAGFTYNEQFF
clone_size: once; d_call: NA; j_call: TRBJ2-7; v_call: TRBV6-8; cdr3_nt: TGTGCCAGCAGCCTTTACGAGCAGTACTTC; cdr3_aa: CASSLYEQYF
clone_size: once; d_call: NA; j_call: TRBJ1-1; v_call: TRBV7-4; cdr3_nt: TGTGCCAGCAGCTTAGATCCAGGGTTCGTTCTGAACACTGAAGCTTTCTTT; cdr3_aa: CASSLDPGFVLNTEAFF
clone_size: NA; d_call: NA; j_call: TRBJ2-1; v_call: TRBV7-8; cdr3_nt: TGTGCCAGCAGCCTCCTGAATGAGCAGTTCTTC; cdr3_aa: CASSLLNEQFF
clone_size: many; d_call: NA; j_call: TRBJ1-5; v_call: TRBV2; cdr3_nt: TGTGCCAGCAAGGCACCAAATCAGCCCCAGCATTTT; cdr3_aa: CASKAPNQPQHF
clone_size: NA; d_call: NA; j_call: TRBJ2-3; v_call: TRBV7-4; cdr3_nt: TGTGCCAGCAGTACGGGACTAGATACGCAGTATTTT; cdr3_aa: CASSTGLDTQYF
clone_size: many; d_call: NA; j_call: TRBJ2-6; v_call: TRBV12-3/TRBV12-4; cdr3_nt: TGTGCCAGCAGTTCCCCTGGGGCCAACGTCCTGACTTTC; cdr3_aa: CASSSPGANVLTF
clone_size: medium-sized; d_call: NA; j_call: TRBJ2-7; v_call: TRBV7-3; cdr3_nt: TGTGCCAGCAGCTTAACGGCAACCTCCGAGCAGTACTTC; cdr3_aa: CASSLTATSEQYF
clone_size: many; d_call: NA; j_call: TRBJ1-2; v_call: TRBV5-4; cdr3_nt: TGTGCCAGCAGCTTGTTTGGCCTGAGCAGCTATGGCTACACCTTC; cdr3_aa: CASSLFGLSSYGYTF
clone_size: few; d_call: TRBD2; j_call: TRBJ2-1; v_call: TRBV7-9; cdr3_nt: TGTGCCAGCAGCTTAAGAGACGGGACTAGCGGGAATGTTGAGCAGTTCTTC; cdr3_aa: CASSLRDGTSGNVEQFF
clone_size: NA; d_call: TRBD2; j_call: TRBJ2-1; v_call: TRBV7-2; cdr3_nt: TGTGCCAGCAGCTTAGATAGCGGGGGTGTCAATGAGCAGTTCTTC; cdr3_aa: CASSLDSGGVNEQFF
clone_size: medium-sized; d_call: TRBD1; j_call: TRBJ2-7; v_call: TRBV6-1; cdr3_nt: TGTGCCAGCAGTGGGAGAGGACAGGGGGTTTCCTACGAGCAGTACTTC; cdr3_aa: CASSGRGQGVSYEQYF
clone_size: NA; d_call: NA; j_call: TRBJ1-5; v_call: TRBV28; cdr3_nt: TGTGCCAGCAGCCTTCAGGGGATTCAGCCCCAGCATTTT; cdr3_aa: CASSLQGIQPQHF
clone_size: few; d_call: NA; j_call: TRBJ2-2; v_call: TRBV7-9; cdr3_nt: TGTGCCAGCAGCCGGGGAGCGGGGAACACCGGGGAGCTGTTTTTT; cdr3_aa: CASSRGAGNTGELFF
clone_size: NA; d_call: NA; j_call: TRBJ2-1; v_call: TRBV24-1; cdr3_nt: TGTGCCACCAGTGTAAGGGCCGACAATGAGCAGTTCTTC; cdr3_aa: CATSVRADNEQFF
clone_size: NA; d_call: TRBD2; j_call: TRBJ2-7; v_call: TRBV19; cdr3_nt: TGTGCCAGTAGTGTCCTATTAGCGGGTTCCTACAATGAGCAGTACTTC; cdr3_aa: CASSVLLAGSYNEQYF
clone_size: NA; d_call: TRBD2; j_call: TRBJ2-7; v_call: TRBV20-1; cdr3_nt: TGCAGTGCTAGAGCCCCTACTAGCGGGGGCTACGAGCAGTACTTC; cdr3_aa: CSARAPTSGGYEQYF
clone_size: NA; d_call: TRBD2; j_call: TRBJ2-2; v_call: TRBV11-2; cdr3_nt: TGTGCCAGCAGCTTAACTAGCGCGAACACCGGGGAGCTGTTTTTT; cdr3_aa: CASSLTSANTGELFF
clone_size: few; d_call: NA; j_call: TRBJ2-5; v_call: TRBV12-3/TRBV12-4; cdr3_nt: TGTGCCAGCAGTTTAGGTGGGACCCAAGAGACCCAGTACTTC; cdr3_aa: CASSLGGTQETQYF
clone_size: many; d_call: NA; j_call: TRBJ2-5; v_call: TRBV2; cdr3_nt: TGTGCCAGCAGTGCCAAAGGGTTCACATTAGGCAATGAGCAGTACTTC; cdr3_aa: CASSAKGFTLGNEQYF
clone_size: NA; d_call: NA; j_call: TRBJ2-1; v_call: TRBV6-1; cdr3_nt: TGTGCCACAACACTGGCCAGCTCCTACAATGAGCAGTTCTTC; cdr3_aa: CATTLASSYNEQFF
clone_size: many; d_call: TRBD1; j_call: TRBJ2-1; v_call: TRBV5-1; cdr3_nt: TGCGCCAGCAGCTGGGGACAGGGGAACGATGAGCAGTTCTTC; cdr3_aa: CASSWGQGNDEQFF
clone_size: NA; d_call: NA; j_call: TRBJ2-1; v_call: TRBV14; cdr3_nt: TGTGCCAGCAGCCAATATGGACAGCACACCGGGGAGCTGTATTTT; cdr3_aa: CASSQYGQHTGELYF
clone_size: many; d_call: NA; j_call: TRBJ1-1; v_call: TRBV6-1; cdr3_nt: TGTGCCAGCAGCCTAATTTCCGGAGAAGCTTTCTTT; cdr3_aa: CASSLISGEAFF
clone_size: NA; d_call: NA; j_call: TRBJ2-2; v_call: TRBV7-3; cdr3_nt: TGTGCCAGCAGCTCCCAAGCGGGCCCGAACACCGGGGAGCTGTTTTTT; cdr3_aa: CASSSQAGPNTGELFF
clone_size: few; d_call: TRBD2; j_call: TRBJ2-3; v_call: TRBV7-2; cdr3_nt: TGTGCCAGCAGCCAGGGGCTAGCGGGAAACACAGATACGCAGTATTTT; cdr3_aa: CASSQGLAGNTDTQYF